Each of the 16 T cell receptor beta chains below was sequenced from the same sample in a study of shared clonotypes between healthy human individuals. Data came from immunoSEQ multiplex PCR; TCRdb stores just in-frame clones and leaves some out. Of over 850,000 clones listed, roughly 74% are singletons. The sequencing input was memory CD4+ T cells from PBMCs. The subset: CD45RA-negative fraction. All receptors come from a man aged 18 to 29 in good health. Some clones in this sample may be carry-over from other donors' samples.

The chain is built from TRBV9 and TRBJ2-2; 7 bases are a match to TRBD1. CDR3 length: 14 amino acids. With V trimmed by 3 bases and J by 3 bases, 2 bases remained unmatched. Germline V gene data show CDR1 as SGDLS and CDR2 as YYNGEE. The chain's CDR3 is CASSEGQHTGELFF. CDR3 nucleotides: TGTGCCAGCAGCGAGGGACAGCACACCGGGGAGCTGTTTTTT.

Turning to this clone: An end of the junction differs from the germline gene, which may be a read error. At the DNA level, this CDR3 is encoded by other sequences in the same sample as well. This rearrangement joins TRBV7-2 to TRBJ2-7; D unclear. The CDR3 runs to 14 residues. Germline loops: CDR1 SGHTA, CDR2 FQGNSA. The CDR3 DNA sequence: TGTGCCAGCAGCGGGTCGGTGGTAGCCTACGAGCAGTATTTC. It is translated as CASSGSVVAYEQYF.

The CDR3 sequence: CASTEGTEPSYEQYF. The DNA of the CDR3 is TGTGCCAGCACTGAGGGTACAGAGCCCTCCTACGAGCAGTACTTC. This chain joins TRBV6-5 and TRBJ2-7, with D perhaps matching TRBD2 (5 bases). There are 15 residues in the CDR3. Trimming cost V 7 bases and J 0 bases, with 16 bases left between them. Germline V gene sequence: CDR1 MNHEY, CDR2 SVGAGI.

V is TRBV7-9 and J is TRBJ2-1, with 9 nucleotides matching TRBD2. CDR1 SEHNR and CDR2 FQNEAQ come from the germline V gene (reference sequence). V lost 6 bases to trimming and J lost 8 bases; unmatched junction nucleotides: 8. The length of the CDR3 is 14 residues. The CDR3, as DNA: TGTGCCAGCAGAAGGCGGGAGGGCCGGGATGAGCAGTTCTTC. This gives the protein CASRRREGRDEQFF. Filled out from reference TRBV7-9 and TRBJ2-1, the complete variable domain reads DTGVSQNPRHKITKRGQNVTFRCDPISEHNRLYWYRQTLGQGPEFLTYFQNEAQLEKSRLLSDRFSAERPKGSFSTLEIQRTEQGDSAMYLCASRRREGRDEQFFGPGTRLTVL.

The rearrangement links TRBV5-1 to TRBJ2-5; D is perhaps TRBD1 (6 bases). The CDR3 loop spans 14 amino acids. Trimming cost V 7 bases and J 1 base, with 14 bases left between them. The germline V gene has CDR1 SGHRS and CDR2 YFSETQ. CDR3 region: CASGPGQPQETQYF. The CDR3 bases are TGCGCCAGCGGCCCCGGACAGCCCCAAGAGACCCAGTACTTC.

Turning to this clone: A read error may explain this, as a much larger clone is one base away. J is TRBJ2-5 and V is TRBV29-1, with D perhaps matching TRBD1 or TRBD2 (5 bases each). V gave up 7 bases and J gave up 7 bases, with 16 bases separating them. This CDR3 spans 12 amino acids. Looked up from germline, CDR1 is SQVTM and CDR2 is ANQGSEA. In DNA form, the CDR3 reads TGCAGCGGCACCGGGACGGAAGGGACCCAGTACTTC. Translated: CSGTGTEGTQYF.

This clone has a single count. Since a far larger clone is one base different, this is likely a read error. The chain is built from TRBV30 and TRBJ1-2; D is possibly TRBD1 (5 bases). Trimming shortened V by 5 bases and J by 7 bases, and 20 bases separated the two germline ends. The CDR3 has 14 amino acids. Germline CDR1 is GTSNPN and CDR2 is SVGIG (reference sequence). DNA for the CDR3: TGTGCCTGGGGGAGGGACGCGGGACGAAGTGGCTACACCTTC. Protein product: CAWGRDAGRSGYTF. Full variable domain (missing parts from reference TRBV30 and TRBJ1-2): SQTIHQWPATLVQPVGSPLSLECTVEGTSNPNLYWYRQAAGRGLQLLFYSVGIGQISSEVPQNLSASRPQDRQFILSSKKLLLSDSGFYLCAWGRDAGRSGYTFGSGTRLTVV.

A single count supports this clone. The rearrangement joins TRBV18 to TRBJ1-2, with D perhaps matching TRBD1 (6 bases). Between the trimmed V and J ends, which lost 3 bases and 1 base, there was a span of 12 bases. Germline CDR1 reads KGHSH; CDR2 reads LQKENI. The CDR3 has 15 residues. CDR3 nucleotide sequence: TGTGCCAGCTCACCGCGGACAGCGAATAACTATGGCTACACCTTC. Translating it yields CASSPRTANNYGYTF.

The chain links TRBV7-6 to TRBJ1-1; D uncertain. Germline V CDR1 and CDR2: SGHVS, FNYEAQ. Trimming left V 2 bases short and J 5 bases short, with 15 bases between. The CDR3 extends over 15 amino acids. The CDR3 here is CASSLIRAPLTEAFF. The CDR3 nucleotides are TGTGCCAGCAGCTTAATCCGGGCTCCCTTAACTGAAGCTTTCTTT.

The chain has TRBV11-1 and TRBJ2-2; D is ambiguous. V dropped 6 bases and J dropped 3 bases, with 5 bases sitting between them. This CDR3 region has 12 residues. Germline V gene sequence: CDR1 SGHAT, CDR2 FQDESV (reference sequence). The DNA for the CDR3 is TGTGCCAGCAGTCGAGACACCGGGGAGCTGTTTTTT. It yields the protein CASSRDTGELFF.

The rearrangement joins TRBV2 to TRBJ2-3, with unresolved D. Trimming took 2 bases from V and 2 from J, leaving 8 bases between them. This CDR3 comprises 14 residues. Looked up from germline, CDR1 is SNHLY and CDR2 is FYNNEI. CDR3 loop: CASSELYITDTQYF. In DNA form, the CDR3 reads TGTGCCAGCAGTGAATTGTACATCACAGATACGCAGTATTTT.

This rearrangement joins TRBV15 to TRBJ2-1; weak D call: TRBD1 (6 bases). In germline, CDR1 is LNHNV, CDR2 YYDKDF (reference sequence). The CDR3 loop spans 15 amino acids. The ends were cut back, 3 bases at V and 9 bases at J, with 18 bases in the middle. As DNA, the CDR3 is TGTGCCACCAGCAGCTTCCCAGGGGCAGGGAGTGAGCAGTTCTTC. Translating it yields CATSSFPGAGSEQFF.

This clone showed up just once. The J gene is TRBJ2-5, the V gene TRBV7-3, with D perhaps TRBD2 (6 bases). Deletions cut 0 bases from V and 5 bases from J, with 13 bases between. Germline CDR1 reads SGHTA; CDR2 reads FQGTGA. CDR3 length: 15 residues. CDR3 DNA sequence: TGTGCCAGCAGCTTAACACTAGCCCGCGGGGAGACCCAGTACTTC. Protein product: CASSLTLARGETQYF.

The chain joins TRBV4-1 to TRBJ1-1; perhaps TRBD1 as D (5 bases). The CDR3 runs 14 residues. CDR1 and CDR2 from the germline V gene are MGHRA and YSYEKL. The ends were cut back, 5 bases at V and 4 bases at J, with 14 bases in the middle. DNA for the CDR3: TGCGCCAGCAGCTTTCAAATTAGGGGCACTGAAGCTTTCTTT. It codes for CASSFQIRGTEAFF.

The chain couples TRBV10-2 to TRBJ2-7; no clear D. Trimming shortened V by 3 bases and J by 2 bases, and 8 bases separated the two germline ends. Germline V lookup: CDR1 WSHSY, CDR2 SAAADI. The CDR3 runs to 13 residues. CDR3 amino acids: CASSDQATYEQYF. DNA of the CDR3: TGCGCCAGCAGTGACCAGGCAACCTACGAGCAGTACTTC.

This clone was found many times. The sample holds other DNA sequences that translate to the same CDR3. The rearrangement uses TRBV2 and TRBJ2-3; TRBD1 agrees at 8 bases. In germline, CDR1 is SNHLY, CDR2 FYNNEI. This CDR3 region has 14 residues. V lost 3 bases and J lost 2; bases outside the gene matches: 1. CDR3 sequence reads: CASSDRGLTDTQYF. The CDR3 DNA sequence: TGTGCCAGCAGTGACAGGGGGCTCACAGATACGCAGTATTTT.